This entry concerns a single T cell receptor beta chain. This record comes from a study of blood T cells in healthy people across ages. With V trimmed by 6 bases and J by 9 bases, 21 bases remained unmatched. Germline V gives CDR1 SQVTM, CDR2 ANQGSEA. The CDR3 is made up of 16 amino acids. Then a second PCR, running roughly 7 to 11 cycles, was carried out with a sample-barcoded 5' primer and a J-beta primer mix. In TCRdb, the 5' RACE reads were re-called with MiXCR into one record per CDR3 protein. The sample lists some 860,000 distinct CDR3 sequences, more than 55% occurring once. This sequence was found in a man aged 35 to 55 in good health. The gene calls are TRBV29-1 and TRBJ2-7, with 9 nucleotides matching TRBD1. Sequences were obtained from blood. The DNA for the CDR3 is TGCAGCGTCCCCACTGGTGGTAGACAGGGGGGGAACGGGCAGTACTTC. Residues: CSVPTGGRQGGNGQYF.